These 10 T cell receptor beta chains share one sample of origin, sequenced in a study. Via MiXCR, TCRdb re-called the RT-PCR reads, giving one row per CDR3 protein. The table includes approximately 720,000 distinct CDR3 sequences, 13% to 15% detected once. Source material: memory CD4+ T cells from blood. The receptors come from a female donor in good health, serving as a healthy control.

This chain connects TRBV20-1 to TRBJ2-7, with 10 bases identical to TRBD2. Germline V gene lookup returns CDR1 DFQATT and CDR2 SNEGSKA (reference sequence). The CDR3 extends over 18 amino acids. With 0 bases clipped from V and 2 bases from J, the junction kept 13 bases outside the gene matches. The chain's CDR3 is CSARDRERGGTKTYEQYF. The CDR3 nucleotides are TGCAGTGCTAGAGATAGGGAGCGGGGGGGGACCAAAACCTACGAGCAGTACTTC.

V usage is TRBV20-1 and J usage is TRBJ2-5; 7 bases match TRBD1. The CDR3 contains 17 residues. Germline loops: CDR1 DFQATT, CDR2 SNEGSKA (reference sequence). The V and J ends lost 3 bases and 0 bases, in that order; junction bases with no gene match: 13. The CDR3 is CSARLLGTATYQETQYF. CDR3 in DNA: TGCAGTGCTAGGTTGCTCGGGACAGCGACATACCAAGAGACCCAGTACTTC.

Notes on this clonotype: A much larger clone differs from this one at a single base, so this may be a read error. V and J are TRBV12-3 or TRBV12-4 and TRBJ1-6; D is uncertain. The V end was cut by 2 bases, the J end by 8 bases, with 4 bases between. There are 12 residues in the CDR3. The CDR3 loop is CASSLNDSPLHF. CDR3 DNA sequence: TGTGCCAGCAGTTTAAATGATTCACCCCTCCACTTT.

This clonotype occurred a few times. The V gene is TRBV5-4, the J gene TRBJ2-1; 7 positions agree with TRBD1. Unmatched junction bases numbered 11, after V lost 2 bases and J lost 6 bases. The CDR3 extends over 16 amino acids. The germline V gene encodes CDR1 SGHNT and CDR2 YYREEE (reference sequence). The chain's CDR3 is CASSFKSTGDINEQFF. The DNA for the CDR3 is TGTGCCAGCAGCTTCAAGAGTACAGGGGATATCAATGAGCAGTTCTTC.

CDR3 nucleotides: TGTGCCAGCAGTTCGATCGGAGGGGGACAGGTGGGCTATGGCTACACCTTC. Protein sequence: CASSSIGGGQVGYGYTF. The chain recombines TRBV28 with TRBJ1-2, with 8 bases identical to TRBD1. Losses at the gene ends were 4 bases for V and 4 bases for J; bases not matched to a gene: 14. The CDR3 is 17 residues long. The V gene's germline CDR1 is MDHEN and CDR2 SYDVKM.

The CDR3 region has the DNA TGTGCCACCACGGTCGGGGGTAGCACAGATACGCAGTATTTT. Translation gives CATTVGGSTDTQYF. This chain connects TRBV19 to TRBJ2-3, with a weak D call TRBD2 (6 bases). Trimming stripped 10 bases from V and 0 bases from J, with 14 bases between. The CDR3 totals 14 residues. CDR1 and CDR2 from the germline V gene are LNHDA and SQIVND (reference sequence).

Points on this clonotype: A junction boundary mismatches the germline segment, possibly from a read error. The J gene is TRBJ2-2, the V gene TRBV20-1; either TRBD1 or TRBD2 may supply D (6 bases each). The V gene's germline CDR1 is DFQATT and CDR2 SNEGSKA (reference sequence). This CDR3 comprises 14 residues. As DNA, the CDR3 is TGCAGTGCTAGTAGGGGGGCGGTCACCGAGGAGCTGTTTTTT. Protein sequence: CSASRGAVTEELFF.

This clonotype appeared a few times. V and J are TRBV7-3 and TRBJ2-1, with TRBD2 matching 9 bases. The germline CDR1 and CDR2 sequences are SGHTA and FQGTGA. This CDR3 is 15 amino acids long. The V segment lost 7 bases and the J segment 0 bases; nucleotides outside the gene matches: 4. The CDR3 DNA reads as TGTGCCAGCACCGTAGCGGGGGCCTCCTACAATGAGCAGTTCTTC. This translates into CASTVAGASYNEQFF.

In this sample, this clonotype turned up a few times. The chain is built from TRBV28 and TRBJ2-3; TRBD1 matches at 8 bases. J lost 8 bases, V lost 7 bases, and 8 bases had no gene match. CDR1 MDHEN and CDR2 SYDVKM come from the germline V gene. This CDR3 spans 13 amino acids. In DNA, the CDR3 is TGTGCCAGCACCCCGGGACAGGAGCTTACGCAGTATTTT. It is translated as CASTPGQELTQYF.

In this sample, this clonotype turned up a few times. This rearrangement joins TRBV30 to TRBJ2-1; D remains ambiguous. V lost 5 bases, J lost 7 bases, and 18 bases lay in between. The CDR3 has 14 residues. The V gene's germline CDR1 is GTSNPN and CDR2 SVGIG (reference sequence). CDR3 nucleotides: TGTGCCTGGGTGAGGCGCCGACTGCGGAATGAGCAGTTCTTC. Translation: CAWVRRRLRNEQFF. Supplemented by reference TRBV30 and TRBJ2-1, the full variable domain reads SQTIHQWPATLVQPVGSPLSLECTVEGTSNPNLYWYRQAAGRGLQLLFYSVGIGQISSEVPQNLSASRPQDRQFILSSKKLLLSDSGFYLCAWVRRRLRNEQFFGPGTRLTVL.